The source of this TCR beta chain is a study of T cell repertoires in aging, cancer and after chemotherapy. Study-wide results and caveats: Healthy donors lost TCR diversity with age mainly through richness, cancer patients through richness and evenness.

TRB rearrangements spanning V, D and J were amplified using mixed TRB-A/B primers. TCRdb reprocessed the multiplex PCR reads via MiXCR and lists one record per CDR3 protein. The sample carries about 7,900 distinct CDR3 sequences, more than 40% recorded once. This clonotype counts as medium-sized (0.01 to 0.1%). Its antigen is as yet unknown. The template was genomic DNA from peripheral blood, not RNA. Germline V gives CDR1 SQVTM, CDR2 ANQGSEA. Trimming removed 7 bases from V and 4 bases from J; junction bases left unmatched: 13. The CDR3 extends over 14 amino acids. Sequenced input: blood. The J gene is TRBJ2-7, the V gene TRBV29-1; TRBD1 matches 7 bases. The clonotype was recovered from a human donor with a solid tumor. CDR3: CSARTGTATYEQYF. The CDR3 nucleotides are TGCAGCGCCCGAACCGGGACAGCAACTTACGAGCAGTACTTC.